This T cell receptor (beta chain) was documented in a study of radiotherapy plus CTLA-4 blockade in lung cancer. Using immunoSEQ multiplex PCR, the repertoire was profiled, and TCRdb retains in-frame clones only, with some absent. The sample lists 70,000 to 90,000 clones, around 81% seen once, with roughly 22% in the top ten. Trimming shortened V by 1 base and J by 0 bases, and 10 bases separated the two germline ends. The CDR3 is 16 residues long. Source: peripheral blood, taken from a patient treated with radiotherapy plus ipilimumab. The rearrangement uses TRBV23-1 and TRBJ1-3, with D tentatively TRBD1 (5 bases). TRBV23-1 has ORF status, its function being uncertain. The sequence derives from a human donor with non-small cell lung cancer whose response to radiotherapy plus ipilimumab could not be evaluated. Some clones in this sample may be carry-over from other donors' samples. CDR3 sequence reads: CASSQLGGDSGNTIYF. The CDR3 DNA reads as TGCGCCAGCAGTCAATTGGGGGGGGACTCTGGAAACACCATATATTTT.